The next 2 T cell receptor beta chains were all read from a single sample in a study of cytomegalovirus exposure and HLA in healthy donors. The PCR used 60 Vbeta and 13 Jbeta primers. TCRdb's copy holds only in-frame clones and misses some; the assay was immunoSEQ multiplex PCR. The sample records about 110,000 clones, around 75% being singletons. Sequenced material: PBMCs. The receptors were sampled from a man younger than 45 in good health and CMV-seropositive.

CDR3 sequence: CASGPLASSYEQYF. In nucleotides, the CDR3 is TGTGCCAGCGGGCCCTTGGCCAGCTCCTACGAGCAGTACTTC. The chain uses TRBV7-8 and TRBJ2-7; D remains unclear. Germline CDR1 reads SGHVS; CDR2 reads FQNEAQ. The CDR3 is 14 residues long. The germline V and J ends were trimmed by 8 bases and 0 bases, with 14 bases remaining between them.

The rearrangement joins TRBV30 to TRBJ1-5; D not certain. There are 13 residues in the CDR3. The germline gives CDR1 GTSNPN, CDR2 SVGIG (reference sequence). Trimming removed 0 bases from V and 4 bases from J, with 7 bases in between. CDR3 coding DNA: TGTGCCTGGAGTGTAGCGGAAAATCAGCCCCAGCATTTT. This encodes CAWSVAENQPQHF.